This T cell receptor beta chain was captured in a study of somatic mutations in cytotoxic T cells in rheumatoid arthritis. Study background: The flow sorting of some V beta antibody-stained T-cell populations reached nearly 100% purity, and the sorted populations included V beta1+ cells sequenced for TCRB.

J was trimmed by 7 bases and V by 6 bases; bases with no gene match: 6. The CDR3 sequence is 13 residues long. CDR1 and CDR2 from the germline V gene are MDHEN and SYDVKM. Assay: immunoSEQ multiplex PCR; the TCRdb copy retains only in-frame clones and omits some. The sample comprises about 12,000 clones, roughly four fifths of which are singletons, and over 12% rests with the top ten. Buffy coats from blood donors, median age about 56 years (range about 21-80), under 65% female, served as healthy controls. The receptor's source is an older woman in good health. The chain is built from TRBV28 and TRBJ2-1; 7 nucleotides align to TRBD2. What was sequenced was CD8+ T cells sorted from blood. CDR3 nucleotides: TGTGCCAGCAGCGACCCGGGGGGTAATGAGCAGTTCTTC. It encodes CASSDPGGNEQFF.